This T cell receptor beta chain was captured by sequencing in a study of tumor and adjacent non-tumor tissue in lung cancer (dated by TCRdb to 2017 to 2018). At the level of the whole study: Of the cohort, 11 to 12 patients had adenocarcinoma, 2 had squamous cell carcinoma and 1 had small cell lung cancer. Ages among the roughly 15 patients ranged from about 30 to 85 years, there were some 10 men and 5 women, and disease was at TNM stage I to III. Sequencing generated a total of more than 95,000,000 productive TCRbeta reads, averaging around 4 million reads per sample. The study compared bulk TCRbeta repertoires from lung tumor tissue and matched distant non-tumor lung tissue of over 13 lung cancer patients. TCRbeta CDR3 sequencing was performed on 25 to 30 paired specimens, with one tumor sample and one normal lung sample collected per patient. The study at large found these results: A significantly larger cumulative share of the repertoire was made up by the top 100 clones in normal lung than in tumor tissue. The cohort had only around 14 patients, and the authors noted that larger samples and more detailed clinical data are needed. TCR diversity (inverse Simpson) was significantly higher in tumor than in normal lung tissue (around 450 vs 150, P = 0.0075, Mann-Whitney U test). TCR diversity was significantly higher in younger patients, and greater tumor TCR diversity was associated with shorter overall survival and shorter disease-free survival. Neither the sequencing platform nor unique molecular identifiers are named or mentioned anywhere in the methods. Because peripheral blood was not sequenced, blood TCRbeta repertoires in the lung cancer patients of the study were not examined.

RNA was isolated from bulk, unsorted tissue, and RNA quality was assessed with a NanoDrop ND-1000 and an Agilent 2100. Donors were newly diagnosed lung cancer patients admitted for thoracic surgery in China between August and November 2014, without prior chemotherapy. Patients who had received previous radiotherapy or chemotherapy, or who had another concurrent cancer, were excluded from the study. Pieces of surgical tissue measuring about 1-2 cm3 were kept in RNAlater solution and stored at -80 degrees C until use. The library was prepared using multiplex PCR. The data were produced on an Illumina HiSeq 2500. Following protocols modified from ARM-PCR, the researchers constructed TCRbeta libraries through three rounds of nested PCR with primers (Table S4). Before sequencing, PCR products of 200-500 bp were cut from the gel and purified using the QIAquick gel extraction kit. The paper's processing steps were these. Trimmomatic was used to clean the reads, FLASH merged the cleaned reads into complete CDR3 sequences, and MiTCR assigned the sequences to V(D)J germline segments. Clonal diversity was computed as the inverse Simpson's index with VDJtools. In-frame sequences lacking a premature stop codon were counted as productive reads. The raw public reads went through TCRdb reprocessing: fastp at Q25, MiXCR clone calling, in-frame beta chains kept. Identical CDR3 protein sequences are pooled into one entry, listed with their most common genes and DNA. What appears here as the V and J calls and clone size reflects TCRdb's work, not the paper's. The sample profile shows fewer than 80,000 distinct CDR3 sequences; around 70% of them were found once. Over 10% of the sample is taken by the ten largest.

Note on this clonotype: The specificity of this receptor is unknown. Germline and junction disagree at one end, which may indicate a read error.

This sequence was found in a woman in her 70s with non-small cell lung cancer. Sequencing was carried out using lung tumor tissue.

CDR3 loop: CASSSRSGYENEPFF. The DNA reads TGTGCCAGCAGCTCACGAAGCGGGTACGAGAATGAGCCGTTCTTC. The V and J genes are TRBV11-2 and TRBJ2-1; TRBD2 might be the D gene, on 6 matching bases. Based on the germline V gene, the CDR1 and CDR2 sequences are SGHAT and FQNNGV. Measured from the cysteine to the phenylalanine, the CDR3 is 15 residues long. Only CDR3 DNA is held: 45 bases, read in frame from base 1.